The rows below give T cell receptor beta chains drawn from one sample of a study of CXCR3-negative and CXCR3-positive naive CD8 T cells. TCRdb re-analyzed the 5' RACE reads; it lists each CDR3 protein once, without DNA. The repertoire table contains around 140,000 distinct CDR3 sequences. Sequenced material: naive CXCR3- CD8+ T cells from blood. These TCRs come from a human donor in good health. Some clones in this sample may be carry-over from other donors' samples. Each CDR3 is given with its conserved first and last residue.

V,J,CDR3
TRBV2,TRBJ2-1,CASIPGLNNEQFF
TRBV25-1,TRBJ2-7,CASSGRGRAYEQYF
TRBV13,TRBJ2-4,CASSSPGLPKNIQYF
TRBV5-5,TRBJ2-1,CASSAGTSLNEQFF
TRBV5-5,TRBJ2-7,CASSLQSVSSFYEQYF
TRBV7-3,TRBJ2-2,CASSLLGQGANTGELFF
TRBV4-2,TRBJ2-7,CASSQGWDRTYEQYF
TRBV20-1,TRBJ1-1,CSAREGGNTEAFF
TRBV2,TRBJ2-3,CASTDGGGGTDTQYF
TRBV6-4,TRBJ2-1,CASSDSTSGGHNEQFF
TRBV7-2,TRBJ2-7,CASSFDRASGTYEQYF
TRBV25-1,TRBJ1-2,CANSDSGGGYTF
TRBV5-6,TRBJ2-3,CASSLGQLADTQYF
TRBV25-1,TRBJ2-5,CASSDLRQTGTQYF
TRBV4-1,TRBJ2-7,CASSQEGHVSYEQYF
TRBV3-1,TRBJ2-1,CASSQEPGGPYNEQFF
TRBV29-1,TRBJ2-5,CSVDRWDSEETQYF
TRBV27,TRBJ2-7,CASSYPQGEQYF
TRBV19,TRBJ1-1,CASSSPFGEFEAFF
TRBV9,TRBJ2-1,CASSSPVKQGPDYNELFF
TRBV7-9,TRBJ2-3,CASSSTASGRDTQYF
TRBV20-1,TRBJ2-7,CSASGRASSSEQYF
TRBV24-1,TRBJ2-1,CATQGLSCNEQFF
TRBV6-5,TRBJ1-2,CASSYTSGGGGYTF
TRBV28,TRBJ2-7,CASSPWATYEQYF
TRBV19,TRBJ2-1,CASSPAVGEGNEQFF
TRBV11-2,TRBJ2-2,CASSQTSGSFTGELFF
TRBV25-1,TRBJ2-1,CASRQSVNEQFF
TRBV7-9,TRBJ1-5,CASSSSPGQGWGNQPQHF
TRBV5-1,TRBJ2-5,CASSQQHRTGLRATQYF
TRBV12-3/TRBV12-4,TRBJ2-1,CASSSLAGGFNEQFF
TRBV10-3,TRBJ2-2,CAISDPAGIDTGELFF
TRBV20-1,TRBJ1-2,CSALKQGDYGYTF
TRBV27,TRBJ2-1,CASSLRDPSYNEQFF
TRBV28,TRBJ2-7,CASSFYGSGYEQYF
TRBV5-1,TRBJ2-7,CASSQGLAGGPHEQYF
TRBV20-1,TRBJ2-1,CSARDGEGPYNEQFF
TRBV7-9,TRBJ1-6,CACSQGPGSGGASTLHF
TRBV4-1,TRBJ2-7,CASSQDSGQAPPEQYF
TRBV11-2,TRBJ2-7,CASSSPRQGPSYEQYF
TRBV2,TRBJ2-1,CASILGVLGGLYNEQFF
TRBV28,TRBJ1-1,CASSLFRENTEAFF
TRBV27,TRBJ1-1,CASRLGGGTTEAFF
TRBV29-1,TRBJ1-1,CSVGDLGSTEAFF
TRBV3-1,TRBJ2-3,CASSQEPARTDTQYF
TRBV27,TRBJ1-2,CASSLSWTARFDYGYTF
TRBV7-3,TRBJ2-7,CASSLSGEGRYEQYF
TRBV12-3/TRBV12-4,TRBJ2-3,CASSSGLTYSTDTQYF
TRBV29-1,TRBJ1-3,CSVREAGNTIYF
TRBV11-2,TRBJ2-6,CASSGTLSSGANVLTF
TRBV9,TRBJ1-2,CASSGGAGRYGYTF
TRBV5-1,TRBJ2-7,CASSSEGGLEQYF
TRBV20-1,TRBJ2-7,CSARGETRDEQYF
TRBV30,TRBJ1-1,CAWSAGNTEAFF
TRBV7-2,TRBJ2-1,CASSLELLYNEQFF
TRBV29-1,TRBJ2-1,CSVVEGYEQFF
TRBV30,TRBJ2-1,CAWSVDFNNEQFF